The 7 T cell receptor beta chains in this list originate from one sample, sequenced in a study of shared clonotypes between healthy human individuals. The method was immunoSEQ multiplex PCR; TCRdb's version includes in-frame clones alone and lacks a portion of them. The top ten clones hold around 13% of a sample with approximately 500,000 clones, 75% to 80% of them seen once. Source material: PBMCs. The receptor source for this set is a woman aged 40 to 55 in good health. Some clones in this sample may be carry-over from other donors' samples.

The table lists this clone with a count of one. This sequence joins TRBV5-1 and TRBJ2-1; D perhaps matches TRBD2 (5 bases). CDR1 and CDR2 (germline): SGHRS, YFSETQ. The length of the CDR3 is 13 residues. With 0 bases removed from V and 5 bases from J, the gap between germline ends came to 6 bases. CDR3 sequence: CASSLELDNEQFF. The DNA of the CDR3 is TGCGCCAGCAGCTTGGAACTAGACAATGAGCAGTTCTTC.

The chain employs TRBV7-8 and TRBJ2-7; TRBD2 agrees at 9 bases. The CDR3 totals 15 residues. Germline V gene sequence: CDR1 SGHVS, CDR2 FQNEAQ. V shed 2 bases and J 2 bases; nucleotides not matched to a gene: 4. CDR3 sequence reads: CASSLRGLAPYEQYF. In nucleotides, the CDR3 is TGTGCCAGCAGCTTAAGGGGACTAGCCCCCTACGAGCAGTACTTC.

The chain has TRBV7-6 and TRBJ2-1; no reliable D call. Per the germline V gene, CDR1 is SGHVS and CDR2 is FNYEAQ. V lost 0 bases and J 0 bases, leaving 15 bases between the germline ends. The CDR3 is 18 residues long. CDR3 in amino acids: CASSLAQRSPSSYNEQFF. The CDR3 DNA reads as TGTGCCAGCAGCTTAGCCCAAAGGTCGCCCAGCTCCTACAATGAGCAGTTCTTC.

This clone was counted ten times or more. This chain links TRBV7-8 with TRBJ1-2; possible D gene TRBD1, 5 bases. Per germline, CDR1 SGHVS and CDR2 FQNEAQ. The CDR3 runs to 16 residues. Trimming removed 5 bases from V and 3 bases from J, with 19 bases in between. CDR3 coding DNA: TGTGCCAGCAGCCCGACCGCGGGCAGGGTTCACTATGGCTACACCTTC. This gives the protein CASSPTAGRVHYGYTF.

This clone turned up a few times. The chain is built from TRBV9 and TRBJ1-1; the D is unclear. Germline V gene sequence: CDR1 SGDLS, CDR2 YYNGEE. The CDR3 totals 13 residues. Between the trimmed V and J ends, which lost 0 bases and 4 bases, there was a span of 7 bases. CDR3: CASSVVMSTEAFF. Here the CDR3 DNA reads TGTGCCAGCAGCGTAGTGATGAGCACTGAAGCTTTCTTT. Full variable domain (rest looked up from reference TRBV9 and TRBJ1-1): DSGVTQTPKHLITATGQRVTLRCSPRSGDLSVYWYQQSLDQGLQFLIQYYNGEERAKGNILERFSAQQFPDLHSELNLSSLELGDSALYFCASSVVMSTEAFFGQGTRLTVV.

The chain has TRBV7-9 and TRBJ2-2, with D possibly matching TRBD1 (7 bases). The V gene's germline CDR1 is SEHNR and CDR2 FQNEAQ (reference sequence). CDR3 length: 15 residues. The V gene lost 2 bases and the J gene lost 5 bases, with 12 bases spanning the gap. CDR3 in amino acids: CASSLNQGGTGELFF. The DNA of the CDR3 is TGTGCCAGCAGCTTAAACCAGGGGGGAACCGGGGAGCTGTTTTTT.

This rearrangement joins TRBV6-5 to TRBJ2-7; D perhaps matches TRBD2 (5 bases). CDR1 is MNHEY and CDR2 is SVGAGI in the germline V gene. The CDR3 consists of 13 residues. Trimming removed 2 bases from V and 0 bases from J, with 5 bases in between. In nucleotides, the CDR3 is TGTGCCAGCAGTTACGACTACTCCTACGAGCAGTACTTC. This translates into CASSYDYSYEQYF.